The 21 T cell receptor beta chains below all came from one sample that was sequenced in a study of OX40 agonist ivuxolimab in advanced cancers. The assay was immunoSEQ multiplex PCR, and TCRdb's table has in-frame clones only and misses some. The sample has roughly 58,000 clones, 84% seen once. Material: CD4+ or CD8+ T cells sorted from blood, obtained in a trial of the OX40 agonist ivuxolimab. The source is an adult with an advanced solid tumor such as melanoma, head and neck, liver or kidney cancer.

The chain carries TRBV2 and TRBJ1-6; D remains unclear. This CDR3 is 14 amino acids long. Trimming removed 6 bases from V and 7 bases from J, with 13 bases in between. Germline CDR1 reads SNHLY; CDR2 reads FYNNEI. CDR3 coding DNA: TGTGCCAGCAGAAACGACCTACCGAATTCACCCCTCCACTTT. Protein product: CASRNDLPNSPLHF.

J is TRBJ1-5 and V is TRBV10-2; the match to TRBD1 covers 8 bases. Germline V lookup: CDR1 WSHSY, CDR2 SAAADI. The CDR3 is made up of 14 amino acids. J was trimmed by 2 bases and V by 6 bases; bases with no gene match: 3. This CDR3 is CASRLTGGNQPQHF. CDR3 nucleotide sequence: TGCGCCAGCAGGCTGACAGGGGGCAATCAGCCCCAGCATTTT.

The V and J genes are TRBV7-9 and TRBJ1-1; no clear D gene. Germline lookup yields CDR1 SEHNR and CDR2 FQNEAQ (reference sequence). The CDR3 is 13 residues long. V was cut by 4 bases and J by 2 bases, with 8 bases left in between. The CDR3 reads CASSSHSNTEAFF. CDR3 nucleotides: TGTGCCAGCAGCTCCCACAGTAACACTGAAGCTTTCTTT.

The chain is built from TRBV11-2 and TRBJ1-1; TRBD1 matches 7 bases. This CDR3 has 15 residues. With 7 bases clipped from V and 1 base from J, the junction kept 9 bases outside the gene matches. Germline CDR1 reads SGHAT; CDR2 reads FQNNGV. The CDR3 nucleotides are TGTGCCAGCAACCCGGCGACAGGGAGGAACACTGAAGCTTTCTTT. Encoded protein: CASNPATGRNTEAFF.

This clone has more than one count but fewer than ten. The chain links TRBV7-9 to TRBJ2-2, with 9 bases fitting TRBD1. The V gene's germline CDR1 is SEHNR and CDR2 FQNEAQ (reference sequence). The V segment lost 7 bases and the J segment 2 bases; nucleotides outside the gene matches: 5. The length of the CDR3 is 15 residues. The CDR3 bases are TGTGCCAGCACCCTGGGACAGGGAAACACCGGGGAGCTGTTTTTT. This sequence encodes CASTLGQGNTGELFF. Together with reference TRBV7-9 and TRBJ2-2, the CDR3 gives the full variable domain: DTGVSQNPRHKITKRGQNVTFRCDPISEHNRLYWYRQTLGQGPEFLTYFQNEAQLEKSRLLSDRFSAERPKGSFSTLEIQRTEQGDSAMYLCASTLGQGNTGELFFGEGSRLTVL.

J is TRBJ2-3 and V is TRBV7-2; no firm D call. V dropped 4 bases and J dropped 2 bases, with 13 bases sitting between them. This CDR3 has 15 residues. Germline lookup yields CDR1 SGHTA and CDR2 FQGNSA. CDR3 nucleotides: TGTGCCAGCAGCTCCAACTGGCAGATCACAGATACGCAGTATTTT. It yields the protein CASSSNWQITDTQYF. Combining the CDR3 with reference TRBV7-2 and TRBJ2-3 gives the whole variable domain GAGVSQSPSNKVTEKGKDVELRCDPISGHTALYWYRQSLGQGLEFLIYFQGNSAPDKSGLPSDRFSAERTGGSVSTLTIQRTQQEDSAVYLCASSSNWQITDTQYFGPGTRLTVL.

This clone was picked up one time. The V and J genes are TRBV6-5 and TRBJ1-2; 8 bases align to TRBD1. CDR3 length: 15 amino acids. Germline lookup yields CDR1 MNHEY and CDR2 SVGAGI. J gave up 8 bases and V 0 bases, and 8 bases lay outside the gene matches. CDR3 region: CASSYSVRGQAGYTF. CDR3 nucleotides: TGTGCCAGCAGTTACTCAGTTAGGGGACAGGCCGGCTACACCTTC.

The chain links TRBV6-5 to TRBJ2-7, with 9 bases lining up with TRBD1. The V and J ends lost 0 bases and 2 bases, in that order; junction bases with no gene match: 5. The CDR3 runs 16 residues. Germline V gene sequence: CDR1 MNHEY, CDR2 SVGAGI. CDR3 protein: CASSYSPGTGTYEQYF. CDR3 in DNA: TGTGCCAGCAGTTACTCACCCGGGACAGGGACCTACGAGCAGTACTTC.

The table lists this clone with a few counts. The J gene is TRBJ1-6, the V gene TRBV6-5, with unresolved D. V was trimmed by 2 bases and J by 9 bases, leaving 11 bases between them. Germline V gene data show CDR1 as MNHEY and CDR2 as SVGAGI. This CDR3 has 14 residues. In DNA form, the CDR3 reads TGTGCCAGCAGTTACCAGGTGGGAAGTTCACCCCTCCACTTT. Protein: CASSYQVGSSPLHF.

This clone was found a few times. The V call is TRBV7-9, the J call TRBJ1-3; 10 nucleotides line up with TRBD1. The CDR3 has 16 residues. V lost 3 bases to trimming and J lost 4 bases; unmatched junction nucleotides: 6. The germline V gene has CDR1 SEHNR and CDR2 FQNEAQ (reference sequence). The CDR3 protein is CASSLATGGEGNTIYF. The CDR3 DNA reads TGTGCCAGCAGCTTGGCGACAGGGGGCGAGGGAAACACCATATATTTT.

The chain couples TRBV30 to TRBJ2-6; D is uncertain. CDR3 length: 12 residues. Germline V gene data show CDR1 as GTSNPN and CDR2 as SVGIG (reference sequence). The DNA for the CDR3 is TGTGGAGCGCGGTCTGGGGCCAACGTCCTGACTTTC. Protein sequence: CGARSGANVLTF.

V is TRBV5-4 and J is TRBJ1-4; the match to TRBD1 covers 7 bases. V lost 4 bases and J lost 8; bases outside the gene matches: 8. This CDR3 spans 14 amino acids. Per germline, CDR1 SGHNT and CDR2 YYREEE (reference sequence). The CDR3 loop is CASSQTGTREKLFF. CDR3 in DNA: TGTGCCAGCAGCCAGACAGGGACCAGGGAAAAACTGTTTTTT. The full variable domain, in which reference TRBV5-4 and TRBJ1-4 provide the parts outside the CDR3, is ETGVTQSPTHLIKTRGQQVTLRCSSQSGHNTVSWYQQALGQGPQFIFQYYREEENGRGNFPPRFSGLQFPNYSSELNVNALELDDSALYLCASSQTGTREKLFFGSGTQLSVL.

The V gene is TRBV19, the J gene TRBJ1-3; TRBD1 is a possible D gene (6 bases). Germline assignment: CDR1 LNHDA and CDR2 SQIVND (reference sequence). Trimming shortened V by 4 bases and J by 0 bases, and 7 bases separated the two germline ends. The CDR3 runs to 14 residues. Here the CDR3 DNA reads TGTGCCAGTAGTACAGGGGACTCTGGAAACACCATATATTTT. Protein sequence: CASSTGDSGNTIYF.

The chain carries TRBV19 and TRBJ1-2, with 8 bases lining up with TRBD1. V trimming: 4 bases; J trimming: 5 bases; junction bases outside the gene matches: 9. The germline V gene has CDR1 LNHDA and CDR2 SQIVND (reference sequence). The CDR3 extends over 15 amino acids. The CDR3 spells CASSTLGQATYGYTF. DNA for the CDR3: TGTGCCAGTAGTACCCTGGGACAGGCCACGTATGGCTACACCTTC.

The J gene is TRBJ1-5, the V gene TRBV11-2; 8 bases are a match to TRBD1. Germline-derived CDR1 and CDR2 are SGHAT and FQNNGV. The CDR3 length is 13 residues. V dropped 5 bases and J dropped 7; count of bases not matched to a gene: 4. The CDR3 nucleotides read TGTGCCAGCAGCCTCGGGACAGGCCAGCCCCAGCATTTT. Translated, it gives CASSLGTGQPQHF.

The chain employs TRBV28 and TRBJ2-5, with 9 bases that match TRBD2. The CDR3 covers 20 residues. The germline V gene has CDR1 MDHEN and CDR2 SYDVKM. Trimming removed 6 bases from V and 6 bases from J; junction bases left unmatched: 26. CDR3 in DNA: TGTGCCAGCAGCCAGGGCGGAAGCGGGGGGACCTCATCCCGCCGGCAGACCCAGTACTTC. This translates into CASSQGGSGGTSSRRQTQYF.

This rearrangement joins TRBV10-3 to TRBJ1-1; D not resolved. Germline V gene sequence: CDR1 ENHRY, CDR2 SYGVKD. Trimming took 0 bases from V and 7 from J, leaving 6 bases between them. The CDR3 extends over 12 amino acids. CDR3 loop: CAISESSFEAFF. The DNA for the CDR3 is TGTGCCATCAGTGAGTCGTCGTTTGAAGCTTTCTTT.

The chain couples TRBV5-1 to TRBJ2-7; 9 bases are a match to TRBD1. The trim removed 6 bases at V and 2 bases at J, leaving 6 bases unmatched. CDR3 size: 14 residues. Germline CDR1 and CDR2: SGHRS and YFSETQ. The CDR3: CASTLGDRAYEQYF. The DNA of the CDR3 is TGCGCCAGCACCCTTGGGGACAGGGCCTACGAGCAGTACTTC.

The chain uses TRBV28 and TRBJ1-1; D uncertain. V lost 6 bases and J 10 bases, leaving 15 bases between the germline ends. This CDR3 is 12 amino acids long. Germline values: CDR1 MDHEN, CDR2 SYDVKM. CDR3 in DNA: TGTGCCAGCAGCTTGACGCCCCGGGTAGCTTTCTTT. Translation gives CASSLTPRVAFF.

This clone has a handful of counts. The chain is built from TRBV6-1 and TRBJ2-1; D is perhaps TRBD1 (5 bases). V lost 2 bases to trimming and J lost 4 bases, with 15 bases between them. Germline values: CDR1 MNHNS, CDR2 SASEGT. The CDR3 runs to 16 residues. CDR3: CASSENHLQGYNEQFF. CDR3 sequence (DNA): TGTGCCAGCAGTGAAAATCACCTCCAGGGTTACAATGAGCAGTTCTTC.

The V and J genes are TRBV4-2 and TRBJ2-1; D is tentatively TRBD1 or TRBD2 (5 bases each). V shed 8 bases and J shed 5 bases, with 16 bases lying between them. The germline CDR1 and CDR2 sequences are LGHNA and YNFKEQ. The CDR3 is 14 residues long. CDR3 loop: CASSRELWNNEQFF. CDR3 in DNA: TGTGCCAGCTCCAGGGAGCTGTGGAACAATGAGCAGTTCTTC.